These 22 T cell receptor beta chains were sequenced from one sample in a study of blood T cell repertoires in COVID-19. TCRdb's table, derived via immunoSEQ multiplex PCR, lists solely in-frame clones and lacks some. The sample consists of about 480,000 clones, 89% of them appearing once. The sample was peripheral blood. These receptors were collected from a man aged 18 to 30 with COVID-19, enrolled during active disease.

The chain carries TRBV7-3 and TRBJ2-3; TRBD2 matches at 12 bases. The CDR3 runs to 16 residues. The junction had 3 bases not matched to a gene; V was cut back by 5 bases and J by 0 bases. The germline gives CDR1 SGHTA, CDR2 FQGTGA. The CDR3 sequence: CASSAGLAGSTDTQYF. The DNA for the CDR3 is TGTGCCAGCAGCGCCGGACTAGCGGGAAGCACAGATACGCAGTATTTT.

This clone was seen a single time. The sample carries other DNA sequences with the same CDR3. The V call is TRBV29-1, the J call TRBJ2-5; D gene ambiguous. Trimming left V 4 bases short and J 5 bases short, with 5 bases between. The CDR3 is 10 amino acids. The germline gives CDR1 SQVTM, CDR2 ANQGSEA. CDR3 coding DNA: TGCAGCGTTGTCCGTGAGACCCAGTACTTC. Translation gives CSVVRETQYF.

The chain recombines TRBV10-3 with TRBJ1-1, with a weak D call TRBD1 (5 bases). The CDR3 loop spans 14 amino acids. CDR1 and CDR2 from the germline V gene are ENHRY and SYGVKD. V shed 10 bases and J shed 1 base, with 16 bases lying between them. The CDR3 loop reads CATGTGVENTEAFF. DNA of the CDR3: TGTGCCACCGGGACGGGGGTTGAGAACACTGAAGCTTTCTTT.

The chain has TRBV6-6 and TRBJ2-2, with TRBD2 as a possible D gene (5 bases). This CDR3 has 16 amino acids. V lost 0 bases and J 4 bases, leaving 12 bases between the germline ends. From germline, CDR1 is MNHNY and CDR2 SVGAGI (reference sequence). The CDR3 coding sequence is TGTGCCAGCAGTTACTCTCTCTTCCGGGGCACCGGGGAGCTGTTTTTT. The encoded protein is CASSYSLFRGTGELFF.

J is TRBJ1-1 and V is TRBV18, with a weak D call TRBD1 (6 bases). CDR1 KGHSH and CDR2 LQKENI come from the germline V gene. This CDR3 is built from 14 residues. V was pared by 8 bases and J by 4 bases, with 17 bases between. The CDR3 DNA reads as TGTGCCAGCGCCGTTCAGGGGTCGGGCACTGAAGCTTTCTTT. It encodes CASAVQGSGTEAFF.

The V gene is TRBV30, the J gene TRBJ2-3; the match to TRBD2 covers 8 bases. This CDR3 has 13 residues. J lost 7 bases, V lost 5 bases, and 8 bases had no gene match. In germline, CDR1 is GTSNPN, CDR2 SVGIG (reference sequence). CDR3: CAWGAGVVNTQYF. The CDR3 nucleotides read TGTGCCTGGGGAGCGGGAGTTGTAAATACGCAGTATTTT.

CDR3 in amino acids: CASSVVSGGRPNTQYF. CDR3 DNA sequence: TGTGCCAGCAGCGTAGTTAGCGGGGGCCGACCAAATACGCAGTATTTT. V is TRBV9 and J is TRBJ2-3; 9 bases are a match to TRBD2. Germline-derived CDR1 and CDR2 are SGDLS and YYNGEE. The ends lost 0 bases at V and 7 bases at J; junction bases unmatched: 9. The CDR3 has 16 amino acids.

The chain uses TRBV5-5 and TRBJ2-6; D perhaps matches TRBD1 (6 bases). Germline V CDR1 and CDR2: SGHKS, YYEKEE (reference sequence). The CDR3 contains 19 residues. Trimming cost V 4 bases and J 0 bases, with 20 bases left between them. The CDR3 region is CASSLTSTGFNSGANVLTF. CDR3 sequence (DNA): TGTGCCAGCAGCCTAACCTCTACAGGGTTTAACTCTGGGGCCAACGTCCTGACTTTC.

Concerning this clone itself: The same CDR3 arises from other DNA sequences in this sample as well. The CDR3 DNA is TGTGCCAGCTCGCCCGACAGGTACACTGAAGCTTTCTTT. Encoded protein: CASSPDRYTEAFF. This sequence joins TRBV18 and TRBJ1-1, with a weak D call TRBD1 (6 bases). Germline V gene lookup returns CDR1 KGHSH and CDR2 LQKENI. V was shortened by 6 bases and J by 3 bases, with 11 bases between the two germline ends. This CDR3 spans 13 amino acids.

The chain joins TRBV5-1 to TRBJ2-3; 7 bases line up with TRBD2. Germline-derived CDR1 and CDR2 are SGHRS and YFSETQ. The CDR3 is made up of 15 amino acids. The trim removed 3 bases at V and 6 bases at J, leaving 10 bases unmatched. DNA of the CDR3: TGCGCCAGCAGCTCCACTGGGGCGGGGGATGATACGCAGTATTTT. Amino acids: CASSSTGAGDDTQYF. The variable domain in full, with the rest retrieved from reference TRBV5-1 and TRBJ2-3, is KAGVTQTPRYLIKTRGQQVTLSCSPISGHRSVSWYQQTPGQGLQFLFEYFSETQRNKGNFPGRFSGRQFSNSRSEMNVSTLELGDSALYLCASSSTGAGDDTQYFGPGTRLTVL.

The V and J genes are TRBV28 and TRBJ2-5; the D is unclear. The CDR3 runs to 13 residues. Germline V gives CDR1 MDHEN, CDR2 SYDVKM. Trimming stripped 5 bases from V and 2 bases from J, with 9 bases between. The CDR3 is CASSMYRQETQYF. CDR3 DNA sequence: TGTGCCAGCAGTATGTACAGACAAGAGACCCAGTACTTC.

The chain uses TRBV5-1 and TRBJ2-5; D gene ambiguous. The CDR3 runs 14 residues. The V gene's germline CDR1 is SGHRS and CDR2 YFSETQ. V shed 0 bases and J shed 1 base, with 7 bases lying between them. This CDR3 is CASSLGHFQETQYF. The DNA for the CDR3 is TGCGCCAGCAGCTTGGGTCACTTCCAAGAGACCCAGTACTTC.

This clone has a handful of counts. The chain combines TRBV5-1 with TRBJ1-1, with 10 bases matching TRBD1. After removal of 4 bases from V and 8 bases from J, the junction contained 8 bases not matched to a gene. CDR3 length: 14 residues. Per the germline V gene, CDR1 is SGHRS and CDR2 is YFSETQ. The CDR3 coding sequence is TGCGCCAGCAGCGTGACAGGGGGCGCTGGGGAAGCTTTCTTT. This encodes CASSVTGGAGEAFF.

This clone has just one count. J is TRBJ1-1 and V is TRBV4-1; D not certain. Trimming removed 0 bases from V and 1 base from J, with 12 bases in between. The germline V gene encodes CDR1 MGHRA and CDR2 YSYEKL. The CDR3 has 16 amino acids. The CDR3 coding sequence is TGCGCCAGCAGCCAAGATCCGTTAATCGGGAACACTGAAGCTTTCTTT. Amino acid sequence: CASSQDPLIGNTEAFF.

The chain recombines TRBV6-5 with TRBJ2-7; no reliable D call. Trimming took 6 bases from V and 5 from J, leaving 5 bases between them. This CDR3 is built from 10 residues. Germline V CDR1 and CDR2: MNHEY, SVGAGI. In nucleotides, the CDR3 is TGTGCCAGCAGCAGGAACGAGCAGTACTTC. Protein product: CASSRNEQYF.

The chain joins TRBV6-5 to TRBJ2-2; D call uncertain. The CDR3 is made up of 12 amino acids. V shed 10 bases and J shed 4 bases, with 10 bases lying between them. Germline-derived CDR1 and CDR2 are MNHEY and SVGAGI. This CDR3 reads CAIRFRTGELFF. The CDR3 DNA reads TGTGCCATCAGGTTTCGCACCGGGGAGCTGTTTTTT.

The rearrangement uses TRBV23-1 and TRBJ2-5; unclear D gene. TRBV23-1 is an open reading frame whose function is uncertain. The germline V and J ends were trimmed by 1 base and 0 bases, with 18 bases remaining between them. CDR3 size: 18 residues. The chain's CDR3 is CASSQFLERLPYQETQYF. The CDR3 DNA is TGCGCCAGCAGTCAATTTTTAGAACGCCTTCCGTACCAAGAGACCCAGTACTTC.

CDR3 DNA sequence: TGTGCCAGCAGTTCGACAGGGTATAGCAAAAACATTCAGTACTTC. Encoded protein: CASSSTGYSKNIQYF. The chain couples TRBV6-6 to TRBJ2-4; 7 bases map to TRBD1. Germline V lookup: CDR1 MNHNY, CDR2 SVGAGI (reference sequence). Unmatched junction bases numbered 6, after V lost 4 bases and J lost 3 bases. The CDR3 is made up of 15 amino acids.

V gene TRBV19 combines with J gene TRBJ1-1; a weak D match, TRBD1 (5 bases). The V end was cut by 4 bases, the J end by 5 bases, with 17 bases between. This CDR3 spans 15 amino acids. Per germline, CDR1 LNHDA and CDR2 SQIVND (reference sequence). The CDR3 region has the DNA TGTGCCAGTAGTAGCCCCGGCAGGGCGGGAACTGAAGCTTTCTTT. Protein: CASSSPGRAGTEAFF.

This clone was recorded only once. The chain carries TRBV15 and TRBJ2-3; D is unresolved. V lost 0 bases and J lost 1, with 14 bases in between. This CDR3 spans 17 amino acids. In germline, CDR1 is LNHNV, CDR2 YYDKDF (reference sequence). The DNA of the CDR3 is TGTGCCACCAGCAGAGACCAACAACAGCAAGGCACAGATACGCAGTATTTT. This encodes CATSRDQQQQGTDTQYF.

This clone was counted once. V gene TRBV5-6 combines with J gene TRBJ1-4; D is possibly TRBD1 (5 bases). The CDR3 totals 14 residues. CDR1 and CDR2 from the germline V gene are SGHDT and YYEEEE. The V gene lost 0 bases and the J gene lost 5 bases, with 8 bases spanning the gap. Here the CDR3 reads CASSLGQTNEKLFF. CDR3 nucleotide sequence: TGTGCCAGCAGCTTGGGACAGACAAATGAAAAACTGTTTTTT.

V usage is TRBV14 and J usage is TRBJ1-4; TRBD1 aligns across 11 bases. Germline V gene sequence: CDR1 SGHDN, CDR2 FVKESK. This CDR3 is built from 18 residues. Losses at the gene ends were 1 base for V and 4 bases for J; bases not matched to a gene: 8. The CDR3 loop reads CASSQVWDRGGFNEKLFF. As DNA, the CDR3 is TGTGCCAGCAGCCAAGTATGGGACAGGGGGGGATTTAATGAAAAACTGTTTTTT.